This T cell receptor (beta chain) was recovered during a study of blood T cell repertoires in COVID-19. At the level of the study: From the United States, Italy and Spain came samples of acute and convalescent COVID-19. PBMCs, B-cell-depleted T cells, or T cells provided the cDNA or gDNA that made up the material.

Authors' analysis steps: Quantification of nucleated cells was approximated via reference gene primer amplification. Using immunoSEQ multiplex PCR, the repertoire was profiled, and TCRdb retains in-frame clones only, with some absent. The DNA gave D and trimming, while V, J and clone size come from that table. The sample includes approximately 100,000 clones, approximately 83% seen only once; the top ten take around 6.5%. In regard to this clone: Other DNA sequences in this sample translate to the same CDR3.

The CDR3 spans 12 residues. Germline V gene lookup returns CDR1 SGHAT and CDR2 FQNNGV. Trimming cost V 4 bases and J 5 bases, with 6 bases left between them. The J gene is TRBJ2-1, the V gene TRBV11-2, with D uncertain. The specimen was peripheral blood. The sequence derives from a man between 60 and 70 years old with acute or convalescent COVID-19. The DNA of the CDR3 is TGTGCCAGCAGCTCCCTCGACAATGAGCAGTTCTTC. Amino acid sequence: CASSSLDNEQFF.